This T cell receptor (beta chain) was sequenced in a study of sequential checkpoint blockade in melanoma. Study information: Arm A got nivolumab then ipilimumab; arm B the reverse, 1:1. After both sequences, patients received maintenance nivolumab.

Treatment of the sample: randomized to nivolumab then ipilimumab (arm A) or the reverse (arm B). Sorted cells were live CD3+CD8+, lacking CD19 and CD56, from PBMCs. Per the germline V gene, CDR1 is SNHLY and CDR2 is FYNNEI. This CDR3 region has 14 residues. After removal of 8 bases from V and 4 bases from J, the junction contained 6 bases not matched to a gene. Using immunoSEQ multiplex PCR, the repertoire was profiled, and TCRdb retains in-frame clones only, with some absent. The data contain tens of thousands of clones, approximately 81% of them seen just once; the ten biggest clones take up about 18%.

The sample consisted of CD8+ T cells sorted from blood (inferred from file names), taken from a patient given nivolumab and ipilimumab in sequence. This chain connects TRBV2 to TRBJ2-2, with 8 bases identical to TRBD2. The sequence was collected from a human donor with melanoma. The CDR3 bases are TGTGCCAGCGCAAAGACTAGCGCCACCGGGGAGCTGTTTTTT. This encodes CASAKTSATGELFF.